This T cell receptor beta chain was sequenced in a study of Ad26.COV2.S vaccination and SARS-CoV-2 variants. This clone was observed once. Sample treatment: some 20 received Ad26.COV2.S at low or high dose, single or two shots; a few received placebo; per-sample allocation not given. The samples date from day 63 after the first vaccine or placebo injection. TCRdb's table, derived via immunoSEQ multiplex PCR, lists solely in-frame clones and lacks some. The data show a few hundred thousand clones, 80% to 95% seen once. V was trimmed by 3 bases and J by 1 base, leaving 9 bases between them. From germline, CDR1 is DFQATT and CDR2 SNEGSKA (reference sequence). The CDR3 spans 13 residues.

The rearrangement uses TRBV20-1 and TRBJ1-1; D gene ambiguous. The receptor was derived from a person aged 18-65 years who received the Ad26.COV2.S COVID-19 vaccine or a placebo. The sample in question was peripheral blood, obtained in a trial of Ad26.COV2.S vaccine versus placebo. This CDR3 is CSASVGSNTEAFF. In nucleotides, the CDR3 is TGCAGTGCTAGTGTTGGATCGAACACTGAAGCTTTCTTT.